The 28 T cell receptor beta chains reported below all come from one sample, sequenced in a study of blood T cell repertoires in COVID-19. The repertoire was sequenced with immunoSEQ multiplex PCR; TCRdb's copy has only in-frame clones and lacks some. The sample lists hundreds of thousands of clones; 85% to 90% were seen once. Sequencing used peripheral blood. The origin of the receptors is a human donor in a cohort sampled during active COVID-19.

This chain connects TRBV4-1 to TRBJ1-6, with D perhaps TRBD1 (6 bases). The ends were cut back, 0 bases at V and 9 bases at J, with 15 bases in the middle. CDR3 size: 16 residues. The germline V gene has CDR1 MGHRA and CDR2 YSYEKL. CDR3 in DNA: TGCGCCAGCAGCCAAGAAGTGAACAGAGGGGGTTCACCCCTCCACTTT. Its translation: CASSQEVNRGGSPLHF.

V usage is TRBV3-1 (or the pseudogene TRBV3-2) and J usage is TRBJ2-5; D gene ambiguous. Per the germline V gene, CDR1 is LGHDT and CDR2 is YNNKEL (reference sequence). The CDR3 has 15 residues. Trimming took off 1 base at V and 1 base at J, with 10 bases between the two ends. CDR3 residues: CASSQVNSRQETQYF. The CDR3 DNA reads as TGTGCCAGCAGCCAAGTTAACAGCCGCCAAGAGACCCAGTACTTC.

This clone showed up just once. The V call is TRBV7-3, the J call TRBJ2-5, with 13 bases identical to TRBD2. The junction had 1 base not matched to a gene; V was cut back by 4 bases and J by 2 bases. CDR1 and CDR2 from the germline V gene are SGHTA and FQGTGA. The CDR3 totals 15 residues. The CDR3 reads CASSWGLAGQETQYF. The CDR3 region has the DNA TGTGCCAGCAGCTGGGGACTAGCGGGGCAAGAGACCCAGTACTTC.

For the CDR3, the DNA is TGTGCCAGCAGCTTGAGAGGGTCGAGCACTGAAGCTTTCTTT. Translation gives CASSLRGSSTEAFF. The chain links TRBV5-5 to TRBJ1-1; unclear D gene. Germline CDR1 reads SGHKS; CDR2 reads YYEKEE (reference sequence). The V end lost 1 base, the J end lost 4 bases, and 11 bases lay between the germline ends. The length of the CDR3 is 14 residues.

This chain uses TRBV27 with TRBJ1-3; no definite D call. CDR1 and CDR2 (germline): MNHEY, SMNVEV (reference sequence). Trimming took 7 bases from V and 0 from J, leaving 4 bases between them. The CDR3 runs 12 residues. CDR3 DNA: TGTGCCAGCATGGCCTCTGGAAACACCATATATTTT. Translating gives CASMASGNTIYF.

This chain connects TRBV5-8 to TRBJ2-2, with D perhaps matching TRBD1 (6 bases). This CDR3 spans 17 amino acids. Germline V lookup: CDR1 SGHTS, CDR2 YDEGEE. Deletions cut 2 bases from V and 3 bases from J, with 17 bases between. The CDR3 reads CASSFTLGAGDTGELFF. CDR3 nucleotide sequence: TGTGCCAGCAGCTTCACTTTGGGGGCAGGGGACACCGGGGAGCTGTTTTTT.

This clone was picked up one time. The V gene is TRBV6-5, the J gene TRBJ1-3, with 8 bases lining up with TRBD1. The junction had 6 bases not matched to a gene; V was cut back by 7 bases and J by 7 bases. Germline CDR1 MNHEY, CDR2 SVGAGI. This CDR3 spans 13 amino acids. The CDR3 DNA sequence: TGTGCCAGCACCTCCTGGACAGGGAACACCATATATTTT. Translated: CASTSWTGNTIYF.

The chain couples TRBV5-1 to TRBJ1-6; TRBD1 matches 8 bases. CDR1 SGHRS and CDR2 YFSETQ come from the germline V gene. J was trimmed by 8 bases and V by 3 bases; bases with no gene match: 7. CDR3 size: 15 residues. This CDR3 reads CASSSGGIGDSPLHF. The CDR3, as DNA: TGCGCCAGCAGCTCAGGGGGCATTGGTGATTCACCCCTCCACTTT.

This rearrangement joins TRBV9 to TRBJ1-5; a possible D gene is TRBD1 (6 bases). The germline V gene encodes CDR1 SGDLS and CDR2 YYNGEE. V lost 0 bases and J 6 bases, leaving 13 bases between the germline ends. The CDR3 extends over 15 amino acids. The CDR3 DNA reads TGTGCCAGCAGCGTAGAGGGGACAAGAATTCAGCCCCAGCATTTT. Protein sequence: CASSVEGTRIQPQHF. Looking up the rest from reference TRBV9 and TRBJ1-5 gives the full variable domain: DSGVTQTPKHLITATGQRVTLRCSPRSGDLSVYWYQQSLDQGLQFLIQYYNGEERAKGNILERFSAQQFPDLHSELNLSSLELGDSALYFCASSVEGTRIQPQHFGDGTRLSIL.

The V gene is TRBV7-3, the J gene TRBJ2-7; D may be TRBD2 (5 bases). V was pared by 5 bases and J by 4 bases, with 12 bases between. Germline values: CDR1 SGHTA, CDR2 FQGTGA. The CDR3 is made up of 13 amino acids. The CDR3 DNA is TGTGCCAGCAGCCCCTCCCCGGGATACGAGCAGTACTTC. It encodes CASSPSPGYEQYF.

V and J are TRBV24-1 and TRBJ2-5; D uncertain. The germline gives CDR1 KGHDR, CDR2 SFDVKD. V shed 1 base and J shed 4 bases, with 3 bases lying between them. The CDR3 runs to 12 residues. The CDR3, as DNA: TGTGCCACCAGTGATTTCAGAGAGACCCAGTACTTC. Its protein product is CATSDFRETQYF.

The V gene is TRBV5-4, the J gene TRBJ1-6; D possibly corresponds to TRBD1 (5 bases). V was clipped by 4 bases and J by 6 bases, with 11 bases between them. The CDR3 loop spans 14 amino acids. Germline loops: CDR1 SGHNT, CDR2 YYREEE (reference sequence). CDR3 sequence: CASSHRQLNSPLHF. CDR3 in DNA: TGTGCCAGCAGCCACCGACAGCTTAATTCACCCCTCCACTTT.

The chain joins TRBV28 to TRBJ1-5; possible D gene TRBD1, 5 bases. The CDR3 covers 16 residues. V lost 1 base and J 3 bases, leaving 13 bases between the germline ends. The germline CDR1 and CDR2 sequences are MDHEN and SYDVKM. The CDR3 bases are TGTGCCAGCAGTTTATCTGAGACAGCTAACAATCAGCCCCAGCATTTT. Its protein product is CASSLSETANNQPQHF. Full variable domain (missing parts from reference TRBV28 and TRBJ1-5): DVKVTQSSRYLVKRTGEKVFLECVQDMDHENMFWYRQDPGLGLRLIYFSYDVKMKEKGDIPEGYSVSREKKERFSLILESASTNQTSMYLCASSLSETANNQPQHFGDGTRLSIL.

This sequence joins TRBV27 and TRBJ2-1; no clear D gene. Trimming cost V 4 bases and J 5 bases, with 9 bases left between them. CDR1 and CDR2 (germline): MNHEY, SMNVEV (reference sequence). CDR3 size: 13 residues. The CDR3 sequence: CASSSSYNNEQFF. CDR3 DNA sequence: TGTGCCAGCAGTTCCTCGTACAACAATGAGCAGTTCTTC.

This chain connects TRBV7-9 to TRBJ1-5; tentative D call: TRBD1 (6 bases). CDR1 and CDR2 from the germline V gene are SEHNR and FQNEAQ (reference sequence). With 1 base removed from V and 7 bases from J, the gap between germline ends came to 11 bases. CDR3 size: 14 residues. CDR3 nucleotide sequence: TGTGCCAGCAGCTTAGGGGGGGGCGGGCAGCCCCAGCATTTT. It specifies CASSLGGGGQPQHF. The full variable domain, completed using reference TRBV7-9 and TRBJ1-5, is DTGVSQNPRHKITKRGQNVTFRCDPISEHNRLYWYRQTLGQGPEFLTYFQNEAQLEKSRLLSDRFSAERPKGSFSTLEIQRTEQGDSAMYLCASSLGGGGQPQHFGDGTRLSIL.

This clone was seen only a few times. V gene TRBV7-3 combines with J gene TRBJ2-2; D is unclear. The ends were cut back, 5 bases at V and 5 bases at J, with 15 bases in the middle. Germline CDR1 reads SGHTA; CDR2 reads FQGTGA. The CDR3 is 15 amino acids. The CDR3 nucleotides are TGTGCCAGCAGCCCCGGGTCCATCCTGACCGGGGAGCTGTTTTTT. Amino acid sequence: CASSPGSILTGELFF.

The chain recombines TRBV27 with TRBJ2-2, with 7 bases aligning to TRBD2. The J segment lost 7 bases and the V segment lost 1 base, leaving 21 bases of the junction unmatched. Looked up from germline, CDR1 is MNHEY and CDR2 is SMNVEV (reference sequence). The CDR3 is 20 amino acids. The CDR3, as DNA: TGTGCCAGCAGTTTATACCCCGCCGGGGAGGGCCCTCCTCATGGCGGGGAGCTGTTTTTT. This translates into CASSLYPAGEGPPHGGELFF.

The CDR3 reads CASSPGRGGRVETQYF. CDR3 sequence (DNA): TGTGCCAGTAGCCCCGGGAGGGGCGGGAGAGTTGAGACCCAGTACTTC. The rearrangement joins TRBV19 to TRBJ2-5, with TRBD2 identical over 8 bases. Trimming took 6 bases from V and 5 from J; bases not matched to a gene: 14. Germline lookup yields CDR1 LNHDA and CDR2 SQIVND (reference sequence). This CDR3 spans 16 amino acids.

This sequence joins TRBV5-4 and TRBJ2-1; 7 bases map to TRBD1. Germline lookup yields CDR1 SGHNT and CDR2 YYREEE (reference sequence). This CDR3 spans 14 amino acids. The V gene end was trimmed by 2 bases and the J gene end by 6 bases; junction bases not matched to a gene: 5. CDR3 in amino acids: CASSFGTATNEQFF. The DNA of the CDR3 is TGTGCCAGCAGCTTTGGGACAGCTACCAATGAGCAGTTCTTC.

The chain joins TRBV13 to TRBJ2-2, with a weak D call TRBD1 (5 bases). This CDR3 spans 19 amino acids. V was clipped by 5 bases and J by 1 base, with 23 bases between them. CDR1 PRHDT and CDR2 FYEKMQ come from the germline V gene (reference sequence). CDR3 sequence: CASSPPQGFVEQNTGELFF. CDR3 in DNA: TGTGCCAGCAGCCCCCCCCAGGGATTCGTGGAACAGAACACCGGGGAGCTGTTTTTT. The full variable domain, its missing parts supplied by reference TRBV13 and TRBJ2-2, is AAGVIQSPRHLIKEKRETATLKCYPIPRHDTVYWYQQGPGQDPQFLISFYEKMQSDKGSIPDRFSAQQFSDYHSELNMSSLELGDSALYFCASSPPQGFVEQNTGELFFGEGSRLTVL.

The DNA of the CDR3 is TGTGCCAGCAGCCAAGAGGTGGGGGCGGTTGGGAAAAATGGCTACACCTTC. It encodes CASSQEVGAVGKNGYTF. The gene calls are TRBV3-1 (or the pseudogene TRBV3-2) and TRBJ1-2, with D perhaps TRBD1 (6 bases). Germline CDR1 reads LGHDT; CDR2 reads YNNKEL (reference sequence). The germline V and J ends were trimmed by 0 bases and 6 bases, with 20 bases remaining between them. The CDR3 spans 17 residues.

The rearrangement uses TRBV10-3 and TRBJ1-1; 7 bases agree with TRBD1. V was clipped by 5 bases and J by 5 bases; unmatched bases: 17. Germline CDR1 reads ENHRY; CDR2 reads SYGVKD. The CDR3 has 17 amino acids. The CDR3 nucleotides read TGTGCCATCAGTTCTCCGGGAAGGGGGCCTGCAGGGACTGAAGCTTTCTTT. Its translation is CAISSPGRGPAGTEAFF.

The CDR3 is CASSQQTGAGANVLTF. Written as DNA, the CDR3 is TGCGCCAGCAGCCAACAGACAGGGGCTGGGGCCAACGTCCTGACTTTC. V gene TRBV5-1 combines with J gene TRBJ2-6, with 8 bases fitting TRBD1. The CDR3 has 16 amino acids. Germline V CDR1 and CDR2: SGHRS, YFSETQ. Unmatched junction bases numbered 5, after V lost 4 bases and J lost 2 bases. Combining the CDR3 with reference TRBV5-1 and TRBJ2-6 gives the whole variable domain KAGVTQTPRYLIKTRGQQVTLSCSPISGHRSVSWYQQTPGQGLQFLFEYFSETQRNKGNFPGRFSGRQFSNSRSEMNVSTLELGDSALYLCASSQQTGAGANVLTFGAGSRLTVL.

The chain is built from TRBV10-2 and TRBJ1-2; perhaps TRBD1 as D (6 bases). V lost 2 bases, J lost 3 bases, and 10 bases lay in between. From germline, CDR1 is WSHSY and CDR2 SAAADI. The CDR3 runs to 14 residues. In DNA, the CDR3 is TGCGCCAGCAGTGAGGGACAGTCGGACTATGGCTACACCTTC. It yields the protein CASSEGQSDYGYTF.

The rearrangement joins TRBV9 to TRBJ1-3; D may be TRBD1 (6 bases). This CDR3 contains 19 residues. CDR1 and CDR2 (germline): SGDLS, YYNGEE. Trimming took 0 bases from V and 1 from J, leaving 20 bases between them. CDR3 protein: CASSVGPPGRGASGNTIYF. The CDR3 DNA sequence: TGTGCCAGCAGCGTAGGCCCCCCCGGCAGGGGTGCTTCTGGAAACACCATATATTTT.

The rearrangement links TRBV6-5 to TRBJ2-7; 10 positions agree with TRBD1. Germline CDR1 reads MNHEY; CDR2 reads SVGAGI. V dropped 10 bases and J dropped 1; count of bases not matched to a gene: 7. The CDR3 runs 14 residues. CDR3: CAMRPDRGSYEQYF. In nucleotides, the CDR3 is TGTGCCATGCGACCGGACAGGGGGTCCTACGAGCAGTACTTC.

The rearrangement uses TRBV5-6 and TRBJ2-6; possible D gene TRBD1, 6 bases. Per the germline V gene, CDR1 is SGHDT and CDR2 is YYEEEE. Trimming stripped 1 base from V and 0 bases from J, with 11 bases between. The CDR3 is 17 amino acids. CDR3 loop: CASSLMDRSSGANVLTF. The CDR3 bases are TGTGCCAGCAGCTTGATGGACAGATCCTCTGGGGCCAACGTCCTGACTTTC.

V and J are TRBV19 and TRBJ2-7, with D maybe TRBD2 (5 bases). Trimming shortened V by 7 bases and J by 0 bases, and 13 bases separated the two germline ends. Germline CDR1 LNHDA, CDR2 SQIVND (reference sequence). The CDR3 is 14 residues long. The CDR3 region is CASTEGGSSYEQYF. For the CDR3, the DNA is TGTGCCAGTACCGAGGGTGGAAGCTCCTACGAGCAGTACTTC.